This entry lists 28 T cell receptor beta chains sequenced from one sample in a study of cytomegalovirus exposure and HLA in healthy donors. The study ran its PCR with 60 Vbeta and 13 Jbeta primers. Repertoires were generated with immunoSEQ multiplex PCR, while TCRdb's copy carries only in-frame clones and drops some. The sample shows about 160,000 clones, approximately 80% of them seen only once. Sequencing input: PBMCs. The receptors derive from a man in his thirties or forties in good health and CMV-seropositive.

This clone was seen a few times. V usage is TRBV6-5 and J usage is TRBJ1-6, with a tentative D call TRBD1 (6 bases). V was trimmed by 0 bases and J by 11 bases, leaving 8 bases between them. The CDR3 runs 13 residues. Looked up from germline, CDR1 is MNHEY and CDR2 is SVGAGI. Here the CDR3 DNA reads TGTGCCAGCAGTTACTCCCAGGGGCCACCCCTCCACTTT. Its translation is CASSYSQGPPLHF.

The chain is built from TRBV5-1 and TRBJ2-2, with 7 nucleotides matching TRBD2. Germline V gene sequence: CDR1 SGHRS, CDR2 YFSETQ. CDR3 size: 13 residues. V trimming: 4 bases; J trimming: 7 bases; junction bases outside the gene matches: 4. The CDR3: CASSTAGDGELFF. CDR3 DNA: TGCGCCAGCAGCACGGCGGGGGACGGGGAGCTGTTTTTT. Full variable domain (missing parts from reference TRBV5-1 and TRBJ2-2): KAGVTQTPRYLIKTRGQQVTLSCSPISGHRSVSWYQQTPGQGLQFLFEYFSETQRNKGNFPGRFSGRQFSNSRSEMNVSTLELGDSALYLCASSTAGDGELFFGEGSRLTVL.

V gene TRBV19 combines with J gene TRBJ1-1; D unresolved. The CDR3 spans 13 residues. In germline, CDR1 is LNHDA, CDR2 SQIVND (reference sequence). The ends were cut back, 9 bases at V and 5 bases at J, with 16 bases in the middle. CDR3: CASSPTAGTEAFF. The CDR3 DNA reads as TGTGCCAGCTCCCCGACGGCGGGGACTGAAGCTTTCTTT.

The chain recombines TRBV5-1 with TRBJ2-5, with 8 bases matching TRBD2. Germline V gene lookup returns CDR1 SGHRS and CDR2 YFSETQ. V lost 2 bases and J lost 5; bases outside the gene matches: 5. This CDR3 region has 14 residues. The CDR3 nucleotides are TGCGCCAGCAGCTTAATAGCGGGGTCGGAGACCCAGTACTTC. This translates into CASSLIAGSETQYF.

This CDR3 reads CASSNRGRQETQYF. The DNA for the CDR3 is TGCGCCAGCAGCAACAGGGGGCGGCAGGAGACCCAGTACTTC. The chain links TRBV5-1 to TRBJ2-5; 9 nucleotides match TRBD1. CDR1 is SGHRS, CDR2 YFSETQ, per germline. The CDR3 contains 14 residues. V dropped 4 bases and J dropped 5; count of bases not matched to a gene: 6.

The gene calls are TRBV13 and TRBJ2-1, with 9 bases identical to TRBD1. CDR1 and CDR2 from the germline V gene are PRHDT and FYEKMQ (reference sequence). This CDR3 contains 17 residues. V gave up 4 bases and J gave up 0 bases; unmatched junction bases: 7. The CDR3 DNA is TGTGCCAGCAGCTGGACAGGGGCCAAGGGCTCCTACAATGAGCAGTTCTTC. This codes for CASSWTGAKGSYNEQFF.

The rearrangement joins TRBV5-1 to TRBJ2-3, with TRBD2 matching over 8 bases. This CDR3 is 15 amino acids long. After removal of 2 bases from V and 0 bases from J, the junction contained 2 bases not matched to a gene. Germline V gene sequence: CDR1 SGHRS, CDR2 YFSETQ. The CDR3 loop is CASSLTSGSTDTQYF. The CDR3 region has the DNA TGCGCCAGCAGCTTAACTAGCGGAAGCACAGATACGCAGTATTTT.

V and J are TRBV4-3 and TRBJ1-2; TRBD1 is a possible D gene (6 bases). Germline lookup yields CDR1 LGHNA and CDR2 YSLEER. The CDR3 length is 17 residues. The germline V and J ends were trimmed by 1 base and 4 bases, with 19 bases remaining between them. CDR3 loop: CASSQGSNPGVGYGYTF. As DNA, the CDR3 is TGCGCCAGCAGCCAAGGATCGAATCCAGGGGTTGGCTATGGCTACACCTTC.

This chain uses TRBV5-4 with TRBJ2-2; 9 bases agree with TRBD2. This CDR3 has 19 amino acids. Germline loops: CDR1 SGHNT, CDR2 YYREEE (reference sequence). Trimming at V came to 4 bases and at J to 0 bases, leaving 13 bases not matched to a gene. As DNA, the CDR3 is TGTGCCAGCAGCGCATTCCCGCTAGCGGGGACCGCGAACACCGGGGAGCTGTTTTTT. Its translation: CASSAFPLAGTANTGELFF.

The chain employs TRBV2 and TRBJ2-5, with 14 positions matching TRBD2. J lost 5 bases, V lost 6 bases, and 11 bases had no gene match. The CDR3 is 17 residues long. CDR1 SNHLY and CDR2 FYNNEI come from the germline V gene. The CDR3 loop is CASSHRRTSGGRETQYF. The CDR3 coding sequence is TGTGCCAGCAGCCACCGAAGGACTAGCGGGGGGAGGGAGACCCAGTACTTC.

This clone has only a few counts. The chain couples TRBV5-1 to TRBJ2-1; D ambiguous. Deletions cut 9 bases from V and 3 bases from J, with 13 bases between. The germline gives CDR1 SGHRS, CDR2 YFSETQ. CDR3 size: 13 residues. The CDR3 region is CATRRPGYNEQFF. CDR3 bases: TGCGCCACCCGGCGGCCTGGCTACAATGAGCAGTTCTTC.

The CDR3 DNA follows: TGTGCCAGCAGTTTCACGCCGGGACAGGCGGGCTATGGCTACACCTTC. Protein: CASSFTPGQAGYGYTF. The genes are TRBV28 and TRBJ1-2, with 8 nucleotides matching TRBD1. Trimming at V came to 3 bases and at J to 4 bases, leaving 10 bases not matched to a gene. This CDR3 comprises 16 residues. Germline V lookup: CDR1 MDHEN, CDR2 SYDVKM.

V is TRBV7-9 and J is TRBJ2-4; TRBD2 matches at 12 bases. The CDR3 consists of 17 residues. Germline V gives CDR1 SEHNR, CDR2 FQNEAQ (reference sequence). Trimming cost V 5 bases and J 3 bases; bases outside gene matches: 8. The CDR3 DNA reads as TGTGCCAGCAGCGCGAAGACTAGCGGGGGTGGCAAAAACATTCAGTACTTC. This codes for CASSAKTSGGGKNIQYF.

The chain has TRBV5-1 and TRBJ1-2; TRBD1 is a possible D gene (5 bases). The V gene's germline CDR1 is SGHRS and CDR2 YFSETQ. The CDR3 has 12 residues. V gave up 4 bases and J gave up 13 bases, with 17 bases separating them. For the CDR3, the DNA is TGCGCCAGCAGCCCTCATGACAGCCCGGGCACCTTC. This translates into CASSPHDSPGTF. Complete variable domain (other parts from reference TRBV5-1 and TRBJ1-2): KAGVTQTPRYLIKTRGQQVTLSCSPISGHRSVSWYQQTPGQGLQFLFEYFSETQRNKGNFPGRFSGRQFSNSRSEMNVSTLELGDSALYLCASSPHDSPGTFGSGTRLTVV.

This chain connects TRBV28 to TRBJ2-2, with D maybe TRBD1 (6 bases). CDR3 length: 14 amino acids. Trimming pared 8 bases from V and 3 bases from J, leaving 13 bases between. From germline, CDR1 is MDHEN and CDR2 SYDVKM. The DNA of the CDR3 is TGTGCCAGCCTCTCGTACAGGGACACCGGGGAGCTGTTTTTT. As protein: CASLSYRDTGELFF.

This clone was seen once. The chain links TRBV5-6 to TRBJ2-5; D gene ambiguous. Germline V gene lookup returns CDR1 SGHDT and CDR2 YYEEEE. The CDR3 is 12 amino acids. Trimming removed 1 base at V and 3 bases at J, with 4 bases between. CDR3 nucleotides: TGTGCCAGCAGCTTGATAGAAGAGACCCAGTACTTC. Translated, it gives CASSLIEETQYF.

In its sample, this clone was seen a few times. The gene calls are TRBV2 and TRBJ2-7; 7 bases align to TRBD1. The CDR3 covers 13 residues. With V trimmed by 1 base and J by 3 bases, 0 bases remained unmatched. Germline V gives CDR1 SNHLY, CDR2 FYNNEI. The CDR3 DNA reads as TGTGCCAGCAGTGAAGGGGACAGCTACGAGCAGTACTTC. Translating it yields CASSEGDSYEQYF.

Turning to this clone: Other nucleotide sequences from this sample produce the same CDR3. V and J are TRBV10-3 and TRBJ1-2; TRBD1 matches at 8 bases. CDR3 size: 16 residues. V shed 0 bases and J 3 bases; nucleotides not matched to a gene: 6. Germline CDR1 reads ENHRY; CDR2 reads SYGVKD. CDR3 protein: CAISESPGGDDYGYTF. Here the CDR3 DNA reads TGTGCCATCAGTGAGTCGCCAGGGGGCGATGACTATGGCTACACCTTC.

The V and J genes are TRBV4-1 and TRBJ2-3, with D possibly TRBD1 on 8 matching bases. The germline CDR1 and CDR2 sequences are MGHRA and YSYEKL. The CDR3 is 17 residues long. V gave up 3 bases and J gave up 2 bases, with 18 bases separating them. The DNA of the CDR3 is TGCGCCAGCAGCCAGACCCTACAGGGGGGGAACACAGATACGCAGTATTTT. Translated, it gives CASSQTLQGGNTDTQYF.

The V gene is TRBV2, the J gene TRBJ2-2; 12 bases align to TRBD1. CDR1 is SNHLY, CDR2 FYNNEI, per germline. The CDR3 has 17 amino acids. With 2 bases clipped from V and 3 bases from J, the junction kept 4 bases outside the gene matches. The CDR3 is CASSEPGQGAHTGELFF. The CDR3 DNA reads TGTGCCAGCAGTGAACCGGGACAGGGGGCACACACCGGGGAGCTGTTTTTT.

This chain links TRBV27 with TRBJ1-2; 12 bases line up with TRBD1. This CDR3 has 15 amino acids. Germline V gene lookup returns CDR1 MNHEY and CDR2 SMNVEV (reference sequence). The ends lost 5 bases at V and 7 bases at J; junction bases unmatched: 8. The CDR3 nucleotides read TGTGCCAGCAGTAATCGGGACAGGGGGCTCTCTGGCTACACCTTC. Amino acids: CASSNRDRGLSGYTF.

The rearrangement uses TRBV10-3 and TRBJ2-7, with D perhaps TRBD1 (5 bases). The V gene's germline CDR1 is ENHRY and CDR2 SYGVKD. With 3 bases removed from V and 3 bases from J, the gap between germline ends came to 6 bases. This CDR3 is 12 amino acids long. The CDR3 region is CAISDDSYEQYF. Here the CDR3 DNA reads TGTGCCATCAGTGATGACAGCTACGAGCAGTACTTC.

The rearrangement uses TRBV7-6 and TRBJ2-3, with TRBD1 as a possible D gene (6 bases). Per germline, CDR1 SGHVS and CDR2 FNYEAQ. The V and J ends lost 1 base and 6 bases respectively, with 26 bases between them. This CDR3 is built from 19 residues. The CDR3 spells CASSLGSGDRPSGVDTQYF. CDR3 nucleotide sequence: TGTGCCAGCAGCTTAGGGTCCGGAGACAGGCCATCGGGTGTGGATACGCAGTATTTT.

This clone has a single count. The gene calls are TRBV6-1 and TRBJ2-5; TRBD2 is a possible D gene (6 bases). This CDR3 has 13 residues. The germline gives CDR1 MNHNS, CDR2 SASEGT. Trimming cost V 7 bases and J 5 bases, with 14 bases left between them. CDR3 DNA: TGTGCCAGCACAACTAGCCGAGTGGAGACCCAGTACTTC. Residues: CASTTSRVETQYF.

V and J are TRBV5-4 and TRBJ2-1; D might be TRBD1 (5 bases). V gave up 3 bases and J gave up 0 bases, with 7 bases separating them. This CDR3 has 14 residues. Germline lookup yields CDR1 SGHNT and CDR2 YYREEE (reference sequence). The CDR3: CASSSDNSYNEQFF. The CDR3 bases are TGTGCCAGCAGCTCGGACAACTCCTACAATGAGCAGTTCTTC.

This clone came up many times. At the DNA level, this CDR3 is encoded by other sequences in the same sample as well. The chain carries TRBV4-1 and TRBJ1-1, with TRBD1 matching 7 bases. The CDR3 runs to 15 residues. Germline V gene sequence: CDR1 MGHRA, CDR2 YSYEKL. The V gene end was trimmed by 2 bases and the J gene end by 1 base; junction bases not matched to a gene: 4. The CDR3 reads CASSQKGQRNTEAFF. The CDR3 DNA follows: TGCGCCAGCAGCCAAAAGGGACAGAGGAACACTGAAGCTTTCTTT.

The rearrangement uses TRBV20-1 and TRBJ2-3, with D hard to call. Germline V gives CDR1 DFQATT, CDR2 SNEGSKA (reference sequence). Between the trimmed V and J ends, which lost 4 bases and 5 bases, there was a span of 7 bases. This CDR3 has 11 amino acids. The CDR3 region has the DNA TGCAGTGCTACGTTCCGAGATACGCAGTATTTT. Translating it yields CSATFRDTQYF.

The V gene is TRBV5-4, the J gene TRBJ2-5; 10 positions agree with TRBD2. Germline V gene data show CDR1 as SGHNT and CDR2 as YYREEE (reference sequence). This CDR3 comprises 16 residues. Trimming took 0 bases from V and 4 from J; bases not matched to a gene: 6. CDR3 DNA: TGTGCCAGCAGCTTGGGAGAGCGGGGGGGCACAGAGACCCAGTACTTC. Translation: CASSLGERGGTETQYF.